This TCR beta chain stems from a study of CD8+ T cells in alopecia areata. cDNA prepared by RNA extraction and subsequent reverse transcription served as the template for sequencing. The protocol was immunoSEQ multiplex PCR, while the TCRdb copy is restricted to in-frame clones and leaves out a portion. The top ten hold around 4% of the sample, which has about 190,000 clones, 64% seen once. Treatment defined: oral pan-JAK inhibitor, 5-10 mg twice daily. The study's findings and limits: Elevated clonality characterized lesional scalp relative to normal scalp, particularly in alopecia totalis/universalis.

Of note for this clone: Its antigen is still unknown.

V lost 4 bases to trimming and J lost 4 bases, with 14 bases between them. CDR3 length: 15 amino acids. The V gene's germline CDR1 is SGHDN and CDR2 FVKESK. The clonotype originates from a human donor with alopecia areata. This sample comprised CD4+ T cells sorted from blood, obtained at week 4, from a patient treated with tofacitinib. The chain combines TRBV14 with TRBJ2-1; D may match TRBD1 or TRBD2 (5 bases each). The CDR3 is CASSPGWDLYNEQFF. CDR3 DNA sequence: TGTGCCAGCAGCCCCGGGTGGGACCTATACAATGAGCAGTTCTTC.